The rows below give T cell receptor beta chains drawn from one sample of a study of blood T cell repertoires in COVID-19. Clones were sequenced by immunoSEQ multiplex PCR, and TCRdb holds only the in-frame ones, with some missing. The profile shows 90,000 to 120,000 clones, 75% to 90% of them singletons. Sequencing was done on a sample of peripheral blood. These receptors all stem from a woman of 80 years or more with acute or convalescent COVID-19. CDR3s include the opening cysteine and the closing phenylalanine or tryptophan. The order of the fields is V gene, D gene, J gene, CDR3 protein. D genes are given only for firm matches.

V gene: TRBV3-1/TRBV3-2
D gene: -
J gene: TRBJ1-3
CDR3 protein: CASSQFLQGNSGNTIYF

V gene: TRBV24-1
D gene: -
J gene: TRBJ2-1
CDR3 protein: CATSDFSRGKDEQFF

V gene: TRBV6-1
D gene: -
J gene: TRBJ1-2
CDR3 protein: CASSEALDNIVTYGYTF

V gene: TRBV4-1
D gene: -
J gene: TRBJ1-2
CDR3 protein: CASSQDAKYGYTF

V gene: TRBV28
D gene: -
J gene: TRBJ1-5
CDR3 protein: CASSLFNQPQHF

V gene: TRBV29-1
D gene: -
J gene: TRBJ2-1
CDR3 protein: CSVPRLSAGWEQFF

V gene: TRBV9
D gene: -
J gene: TRBJ1-1
CDR3 protein: CASSVEQGNTEAFF

V gene: TRBV11-2
D gene: -
J gene: TRBJ1-1
CDR3 protein: CASSFQNTEAFF

V gene: TRBV6-5
D gene: TRBD1
J gene: TRBJ1-5
CDR3 protein: CASSPNRGHQPQHF

V gene: TRBV19
D gene: TRBD2
J gene: TRBJ2-1
CDR3 protein: CASRPTGTSGVPSYNEQFF

V gene: TRBV24-1
D gene: -
J gene: TRBJ2-1
CDR3 protein: CATSDFGQGPNNEQFF

V gene: TRBV5-1
D gene: TRBD2
J gene: TRBJ2-7
CDR3 protein: CASSLALAGGYEQYF

V gene: TRBV18
D gene: TRBD1
J gene: TRBJ2-3
CDR3 protein: CASSPPPLPGQSTDTQYF

V gene: TRBV9
D gene: -
J gene: TRBJ1-6
CDR3 protein: CASSVGGGSYNSPLHF

V gene: TRBV7-2
D gene: -
J gene: TRBJ2-7
CDR3 protein: CASSFNTAGGRATYEQYF

V gene: TRBV10-3
D gene: -
J gene: TRBJ2-2
CDR3 protein: CAISASGQGGTGELFF

V gene: TRBV19
D gene: -
J gene: TRBJ1-4
CDR3 protein: CASRIGGHLFF

V gene: TRBV5-1
D gene: -
J gene: TRBJ2-7
CDR3 protein: CASSGGALSYEQYF

V gene: TRBV19
D gene: -
J gene: TRBJ1-4
CDR3 protein: CASSIDGPGAVNEKLFF

V gene: TRBV6-2/TRBV6-3
D gene: TRBD1
J gene: TRBJ2-4
CDR3 protein: CASRYGQGSPNIQYF

V gene: TRBV19
D gene: TRBD1
J gene: TRBJ1-2
CDR3 protein: CASSRGTGHGYTF

V gene: TRBV10-3
D gene: TRBD1
J gene: TRBJ2-7
CDR3 protein: CAISPGTGVEQYF

V gene: TRBV7-2
D gene: TRBD2
J gene: TRBJ2-3
CDR3 protein: CASSFPPGGDRDTQYF

V gene: TRBV18
D gene: -
J gene: TRBJ1-2
CDR3 protein: CASSPVTAIWDYGYTF

V gene: TRBV5-1
D gene: -
J gene: TRBJ2-1
CDR3 protein: CASSLAPTGYNEQFF

V gene: TRBV5-1
D gene: -
J gene: TRBJ1-1
CDR3 protein: CASSLEQGGMNTEAFF

V gene: TRBV28
D gene: -
J gene: TRBJ2-5
CDR3 protein: CASNTSPAVGETQYF

V gene: TRBV30
D gene: -
J gene: TRBJ2-7
CDR3 protein: CAWSRQSGEQYF

V gene: TRBV10-3
D gene: -
J gene: TRBJ1-3
CDR3 protein: CAISPNPGLRAGNTIYF

V gene: TRBV4-1
D gene: -
J gene: TRBJ1-4
CDR3 protein: CASSQDYSGTTATNEKLFF

V gene: TRBV7-2
D gene: TRBD1
J gene: TRBJ1-3
CDR3 protein: CASSLGQGSGNTIYF

V gene: TRBV12-3/TRBV12-4
D gene: TRBD1
J gene: TRBJ1-6
CDR3 protein: CASRRTGNSPLHF

V gene: TRBV18
D gene: TRBD1
J gene: TRBJ1-3
CDR3 protein: CASSPPGQGTGNTIYF

V gene: TRBV9
D gene: TRBD1
J gene: TRBJ2-2
CDR3 protein: CASKQGTNTGELFF

V gene: TRBV7-2
D gene: -
J gene: TRBJ1-3
CDR3 protein: CASSLAPGAGNTIYF

V gene: TRBV5-5
D gene: -
J gene: TRBJ1-6
CDR3 protein: CASSLLEDRSPLHF

V gene: TRBV14
D gene: -
J gene: TRBJ1-1
CDR3 protein: CASSQDTINTEAFF

V gene: TRBV7-3
D gene: TRBD1
J gene: TRBJ2-3
CDR3 protein: CASSFRGLPDTQYF

V gene: TRBV27
D gene: -
J gene: TRBJ2-7
CDR3 protein: CASRTPGGPSYEQYF

V gene: TRBV19
D gene: -
J gene: TRBJ1-6
CDR3 protein: CASSWADSPLHF

V gene: TRBV20-1
D gene: -
J gene: TRBJ1-1
CDR3 protein: CSAYRETEAFF

V gene: TRBV27
D gene: TRBD1
J gene: TRBJ1-5
CDR3 protein: CASSLASDRNQPQHF

V gene: TRBV7-8
D gene: -
J gene: TRBJ1-5
CDR3 protein: CASSPTVRDQPQHF

V gene: TRBV30
D gene: TRBD1
J gene: TRBJ2-7
CDR3 protein: CAWKRRDRVHEQYF

V gene: TRBV18
D gene: TRBD1
J gene: TRBJ1-4
CDR3 protein: CASSLTGFNEKLFF

V gene: TRBV5-1
D gene: -
J gene: TRBJ2-1
CDR3 protein: CASSFGAGGEQFF

V gene: TRBV21-1
D gene: -
J gene: TRBJ1-1
CDR3 protein: CASSQDRGPGTEAFF

V gene: TRBV6-5
D gene: -
J gene: TRBJ1-1
CDR3 protein: CASSYSNVWGAEAFF

V gene: TRBV5-1
D gene: -
J gene: TRBJ1-1
CDR3 protein: CASTSGQTLAAEAFF